These 4 T cell receptor beta chains came from one sample sequenced in a study of cytomegalovirus exposure and HLA in healthy donors. Primers included in the PCR were 60 Vbeta and 13 Jbeta primers. Some clones are missing from TCRdb's copy, which holds only in-frame ones; the method was immunoSEQ multiplex PCR. Altogether approximately 130,000 clones are present, 75% to 90% being singletons, with the ten largest covering 6% to 8%. Sample: PBMCs. Source of these receptors: a woman aged 30 to 39 in good health and CMV-seropositive.

The CDR3 bases are TGTGCCAGCAGTCTTACCGGGACTACGGTTAGTGAGCAGTTCTTC. It yields the protein CASSLTGTTVSEQFF. The chain recombines TRBV7-2 with TRBJ2-1, with 7 bases aligning to TRBD2. CDR3 length equals 15 residues. The J segment lost 9 bases and the V segment lost 6 bases, leaving 14 bases of the junction unmatched. CDR1 and CDR2 (germline): SGHTA, FQGNSA.

Points on this clone: This sample also contains other DNA sequences that code for the same CDR3. The chain uses TRBV28 and TRBJ1-1; 8 bases match TRBD1. The J segment lost 6 bases and the V segment lost 3 bases, leaving 9 bases of the junction unmatched. This CDR3 has 15 amino acids. Germline V gene lookup returns CDR1 MDHEN and CDR2 SYDVKM. The CDR3 bases are TGTGCCAGCAGTTTGCAGGGGGCCAACTCTCCTGAAGCTTTCTTT. Protein sequence: CASSLQGANSPEAFF.

This clone was seen just once. The V gene is TRBV9, the J gene TRBJ1-4; 7 nucleotides line up with TRBD1. The germline V gene encodes CDR1 SGDLS and CDR2 YYNGEE. This CDR3 has 15 amino acids. J was trimmed by 3 bases and V by 2 bases; bases with no gene match: 4. The CDR3 DNA reads TGTGCCAGCAGCGTGTCCGGGACAGCTAATGAAAAACTGTTTTTT. Its protein product is CASSVSGTANEKLFF.

The V call is TRBV5-1, the J call TRBJ2-7; D gene uncertain. Germline CDR1 is SGHRS and CDR2 is YFSETQ. This CDR3 region has 13 residues. V shed 4 bases and J shed 0 bases, with 8 bases lying between them. CDR3 in amino acids: CASSKESSYEQYF. CDR3 coding DNA: TGCGCCAGCAGCAAGGAGAGCTCCTACGAGCAGTACTTC.